This TCR beta chain appears in the sequencing data of a study of beta chain features in type 1 diabetes (dated by TCRdb to the late 2010s). General notes on the study: Mean age, gender distribution, total cell number and subset yield did not differ between patients and healthy donors. Across all samples, around 99 million sorted cells were examined, and cell number per subset correlated strongly with RNA yield. The study compared the TCRB repertoires of sorted circulating CD4+ T cell subsets in recently diagnosed type 1 diabetes patients with those in matched healthy donors. Regulatory and stem cell-like memory subsets were isolated from only 8 patients and about eight healthy donors, whereas naive and central memory subsets came from all 30 or so donors. Results and caveats for the whole study, not just this receptor: At VDJ recombination sites, patients with type 1 diabetes made fewer insertions and deleted more nucleotides, a pattern implying thymic rearrangement abnormalities. Type 1 diabetes patients showed a moderate but significant shortening of TCRB CDR3 length in all four CD4+ subsets. Naive, central memory and regulatory TCRB repertoires appeared more similar among patients than among healthy donors. Sequencing cDNA rather than genomic DNA could over-represent highly expressing activated cells, although activation and CD3 levels did not differ between groups. HLA sub-analyses involved small numbers of individuals, so any influence of HLA type on TCRB rearrangement remained unresolved. PCR may preferentially amplify shorter templates, but because patient and control samples were amplified and corrected together, any resulting skew would affect both groups equally.

The germline V gene encodes CDR1 SGHDT and CDR2 YYEEEE. Trimming takes 4 bases from V and 7 bases from J, and the germline ends sit 14 bases apart. Spanning cysteine to phenylalanine, the CDR3 consists of 13 amino acids. Only CDR3 DNA remains: 39 bases, in frame from the first base. This clone was seen a few times. Its binding antigen is unknown. Nothing much larger sits one base from this clone, and base qualities are not available. From each donor, a single peripheral blood sample of around 120 mL on average was drawn into heparinised tubes. Using a panel that included CD45RO, CCR7, CD25, CD127, CD95 and CD27, naive, central memory, regulatory and stem cell-like memory CD4+ T cells were sorted on a BD FACSAria II. Purity was above 98% for every sorted population. Right away, PBMCs were isolated by Lymphoprep density gradient centrifugation and were stained directly, with no culture step. So that batch effects would be minimized, each experiment stained and sorted samples in pairs, pairing one healthy donor with one patient.

All of the isolated RNA was reverse transcribed with the High Capacity cDNA Reverse Transcription Kit, so expressed TCRB transcripts were sequenced. Naive, central memory and regulatory T cell samples underwent deep immunoSEQ sequencing, averaging about 3.57 million total reads per sample. Sorted cells were lysed in RLT buffer, and RNA was extracted using DNase-treated RNeasy Micro or Mini kits according to cell number. To prevent cross-contamination, each cell subset was processed individually, whereas patient and healthy donor samples were processed jointly. TCRB sequences were amplified from cDNA with the immunoSEQ multiplex PCR, producing 87-bp fragments spanning the CDR3 region. Amplicons were sequenced on the Illumina HiSeq platform. The paper's processing steps were these. Synthetic template baselines were used to correct PCR bias computationally, reads within Hamming distance 2 were collapsed together, and singletons that could not be merged were discarded. Reads were aligned to IMGT to assign V, D and J genes, CDR3 length, and insertions or deletions at six rearrangement sites. Within each subset, clonotype counts were normalized to sorted cell number, after which true diversity and Gini coefficients were computed with the tcR R package. The overlap coefficient, calculated on TCRB nucleotide sequences, was used to quantify repertoire sharing. As stored in TCRdb, this immuneACCESS dataset retains in-frame rearrangements with V and J assigned. A fraction of the clones does not appear; measured against another copy, unresolved V genes explain less than half of the discrepancy, and the remainder lacks a known reason. That table supplies the V and J calls and clone size; D and trimming were determined from the DNA. The sample profile shows just under 150,000 clones; about 13% of them were found once. Clones ranked in the top ten supply 1.3% of the sample.

Sequencing input: central memory CD4+ T cells from blood. The clonotype was recovered from a man younger than 30 with type 1 diabetes. The chain couples TRBV5-6 to TRBJ1-2; the D gene is perhaps TRBD1, on 5 matching bases. The DNA sequence is as follows: TGTGCCAGCAGCCGTAGGGGTAACGGTGGCTACACCTTC. Its translation is CASSRRGNGGYTF.